The 6 T cell receptor beta chains listed next were all sequenced from one sample in a study of blood T cell repertoires in COVID-19 (dated by TCRdb to 2020 to 2022). Library preparation used the immunoSEQ multiplex PCR assay. The clones in this table, taken by TCRdb from immuneACCESS, are in-frame only. Not every clone is retained; where verified, under half of the shortfall comes from an unresolved V gene, and the cause of the rest is unknown. The sample table lists 150,000 or so clones, approximately 80% of them with a count of one. The top ten hold roughly 5% of the sample. Sequencing input: PBMCs or T cells enriched from blood (not recorded which). These receptors came from a man between 65 and 80 years old who had been exposed to COVID-19.

The V call is TRBV6-6, the J call TRBJ2-7; possibly TRBD2 for D (5 bases). Between the trimmed V and J ends, which lost 0 bases and 13 bases, there was a span of 16 bases. This CDR3 is 13 amino acids long. CDR1 and CDR2 from the germline V gene are MNHNY and SVGAGI (reference sequence). CDR3 in amino acids: CASSYSGVNGHYF. CDR3 coding DNA: TGTGCCAGCAGTTACTCCGGGGTCAATGGGCATTACTTC.

This chain links TRBV5-6 with TRBJ2-1, with 11 nucleotides matching TRBD1. The CDR3 runs to 17 residues. J lost 1 base, V lost 4 bases, and 7 bases had no gene match. Germline V lookup: CDR1 SGHDT, CDR2 YYEEEE. CDR3 coding DNA: TGTGCCAGCAGCACAGGGACAGGGGGAAGTTCCTACAATGAGCAGTTCTTC. Amino acid sequence: CASSTGTGGSSYNEQFF.

This clone was recorded once. The chain employs TRBV19 and TRBJ2-6; D is unclear. The V gene's germline CDR1 is LNHDA and CDR2 SQIVND (reference sequence). The ends were cut back, 2 bases at V and 0 bases at J, with 5 bases in the middle. The CDR3 is made up of 15 amino acids. The CDR3 nucleotides are TGTGCCAGTAGTATATCTATCTCTGGGGCCAACGTCCTGACTTTC. Its protein product is CASSISISGANVLTF.

About this clone itself: This sample includes further DNA sequences coding for the same CDR3. The rearrangement links TRBV19 to TRBJ1-5; no clear D. Germline-derived CDR1 and CDR2 are LNHDA and SQIVND (reference sequence). Trimming took 5 bases from V and 0 from J, leaving 11 bases between them. CDR3 length equals 15 residues. As DNA, the CDR3 is TGTGCCAGTAGTCCGACGGGTTATAGCAATCAGCCCCAGCATTTT. It translates to CASSPTGYSNQPQHF.

The chain links TRBV27 to TRBJ1-5; D is possibly TRBD1 (5 bases). V was cut by 2 bases and J by 7 bases, with 15 bases left in between. The CDR3 contains 15 residues. From germline, CDR1 is MNHEY and CDR2 SMNVEV (reference sequence). CDR3 amino acids: CASSLRWDLGQPQHF. The DNA of the CDR3 is TGTGCCAGCAGTTTAAGGTGGGACTTGGGGCAGCCCCAGCATTTT.

This clone was seen only once. This sequence joins TRBV6-5 and TRBJ2-7; 8 bases map to TRBD1. The CDR3 is 13 amino acids. Germline lookup yields CDR1 MNHEY and CDR2 SVGAGI. With 5 bases clipped from V and 7 bases from J, the junction kept 7 bases outside the gene matches. The CDR3 spells CASSQGQATEQYF. CDR3 nucleotide sequence: TGTGCCAGCAGTCAGGGACAGGCTACGGAGCAGTACTTC.